Listed below are T cell receptor beta chains from one sample, sequenced in a study of blood T cell repertoires in COVID-19. Here immunoSEQ multiplex PCR was the method, and the copy in TCRdb shows in-frame clones only, minus some. Of around 160,000 clones in the sample, around four fifths were seen once. The sequenced sample consisted of peripheral blood. The receptors come from a woman in her 40s with active or convalescent COVID-19. Both conserved end residues are part of each CDR3. The order of the fields is CDR3 protein, V gene, J gene.

CDR3aa: CAWNYRDRVHYGYTF
v_gene: TRBV30
j_gene: TRBJ1-2

CDR3aa: CASSTSGSLGGFF
v_gene: TRBV19
j_gene: TRBJ2-1

CDR3aa: CATRASGATDTQYF
v_gene: TRBV15
j_gene: TRBJ2-3

CDR3aa: CSVTTALRSGNTIYF
v_gene: TRBV29-1
j_gene: TRBJ1-3

CDR3aa: CSASAGYTF
v_gene: TRBV20-1
j_gene: TRBJ1-2

CDR3aa: CASSFLGTSYGYTF
v_gene: TRBV28
j_gene: TRBJ1-2

CDR3aa: CASSESGQGAKNEQFF
v_gene: TRBV2
j_gene: TRBJ2-1

CDR3aa: CASSLFTANTEAFF
v_gene: TRBV5-6
j_gene: TRBJ1-1

CDR3aa: CASSPRTYSYEQYF
v_gene: TRBV19
j_gene: TRBJ2-7

CDR3aa: CASGRVGGSSDGYTF
v_gene: TRBV3-1/TRBV3-2
j_gene: TRBJ1-2

CDR3aa: CASSLGLQGAYEQYF
v_gene: TRBV5-6
j_gene: TRBJ2-7

CDR3aa: CTSSRAFRLANYEQYF
v_gene: TRBV1
j_gene: TRBJ2-7

CDR3aa: CASSRQGAGNTEAFF
v_gene: TRBV7-9
j_gene: TRBJ1-1

CDR3aa: CASSPQSAAKNIQYF
v_gene: TRBV7-2
j_gene: TRBJ2-4

CDR3aa: CASSQRENVAGELFF
v_gene: TRBV7-2
j_gene: TRBJ2-2

CDR3aa: CASTPSNTGELFF
v_gene: TRBV6-5
j_gene: TRBJ2-2

CDR3aa: CASSQVYTEAFF
v_gene: TRBV7-2
j_gene: TRBJ1-1

CDR3aa: CASSYRSTGELFF
v_gene: TRBV7-2
j_gene: TRBJ2-2

CDR3aa: CASSLGHFSGNTIYF
v_gene: TRBV5-1
j_gene: TRBJ1-3

CDR3aa: CASSQVGGHYGYTF
v_gene: TRBV7-2
j_gene: TRBJ1-2

CDR3aa: CASSQQGGPNNEQFF
v_gene: TRBV4-1
j_gene: TRBJ2-1

CDR3aa: CASSPTDGNTIYF
v_gene: TRBV18
j_gene: TRBJ1-3

CDR3aa: CASSVGGNTYNSPLHF
v_gene: TRBV9
j_gene: TRBJ1-6

CDR3aa: CASSPHGSGRSGGADTQYF
v_gene: TRBV11-2
j_gene: TRBJ2-3

CDR3aa: CAWSVGQNQPQHF
v_gene: TRBV30
j_gene: TRBJ1-5

CDR3aa: CASSRRGPGEQYF
v_gene: TRBV11-3
j_gene: TRBJ2-7

CDR3aa: CASSIGQGPIYGYTF
v_gene: TRBV19
j_gene: TRBJ1-2

CDR3aa: CASSPGFKDTIYF
v_gene: TRBV12-3/TRBV12-4
j_gene: TRBJ1-3

CDR3aa: CASSFTALFTTNEKLFF
v_gene: TRBV28
j_gene: TRBJ1-4

CDR3aa: CSARVMETQYF
v_gene: TRBV20-1
j_gene: TRBJ2-5

CDR3aa: CASSEPRGTGNTGELFF
v_gene: TRBV25-1
j_gene: TRBJ2-2

CDR3aa: CASSLSQGNTIYF
v_gene: TRBV27
j_gene: TRBJ1-3

CDR3aa: CASSFHRYANYGYTF
v_gene: TRBV28
j_gene: TRBJ1-2

CDR3aa: CAQTRDTNTGELFF
v_gene: TRBV18
j_gene: TRBJ2-2

CDR3aa: CAWSVFRTGGSPLHF
v_gene: TRBV30
j_gene: TRBJ1-6

CDR3aa: CASSATGIDEKLFF
v_gene: TRBV28
j_gene: TRBJ1-4

CDR3aa: CAWSVQVNTEAFF
v_gene: TRBV30
j_gene: TRBJ1-1

CDR3aa: CASSYSGGTGSYEQYF
v_gene: TRBV6-6
j_gene: TRBJ2-7

CDR3aa: CASTRGGLNSPLHF
v_gene: TRBV6-5
j_gene: TRBJ1-6

CDR3aa: CSVVSDRGEQYF
v_gene: TRBV29-1
j_gene: TRBJ2-7

CDR3aa: CASSFAPTYGYTF
v_gene: TRBV28
j_gene: TRBJ1-2

CDR3aa: CASLWTSGGTYNEQFF
v_gene: TRBV18
j_gene: TRBJ2-1

CDR3aa: CASSQDQGQGNTEAFF
v_gene: TRBV3-1/TRBV3-2
j_gene: TRBJ1-1

CDR3aa: CAWSVGGNSNQPQHF
v_gene: TRBV30
j_gene: TRBJ1-5

CDR3aa: CAWSVGAGNMDGYTF
v_gene: TRBV30
j_gene: TRBJ1-2

CDR3aa: CASSQGEGLQPHAGQYF
v_gene: TRBV4-1
j_gene: TRBJ2-7

CDR3aa: CAIRPGTGSYEQYF
v_gene: TRBV10-3
j_gene: TRBJ2-7

CDR3aa: CASSPGGNYGYTF
v_gene: TRBV18
j_gene: TRBJ1-2

CDR3aa: CASSYSRGANEKLFF
v_gene: TRBV6-6
j_gene: TRBJ1-4

CDR3aa: CASSHLQGARGYEQYF
v_gene: TRBV19
j_gene: TRBJ2-7

CDR3aa: CASSYVAGANVLTF
v_gene: TRBV5-5
j_gene: TRBJ2-6

CDR3aa: CASSIGLAGASRGYNEQFF
v_gene: TRBV5-1
j_gene: TRBJ2-1

CDR3aa: CASSPDTRYEQYF
v_gene: TRBV6-6
j_gene: TRBJ2-7

CDR3aa: CSVDPGNTEAFF
v_gene: TRBV29-1
j_gene: TRBJ1-1